Sequencing of this T cell receptor (beta chain) was carried out in a study of blood T cell repertoires in COVID-19. The CDR3 sequence is 13 residues long. V trimming: 6 bases; J trimming: 3 bases; junction bases outside the gene matches: 4. In germline, CDR1 is SGHNT, CDR2 YYREEE (reference sequence). Assay used: immunoSEQ multiplex PCR; TCRdb lists only in-frame clones, some missing. Among approximately 250,000 clones, 84% were seen once, and the ten largest hold approximately 4%. Sequencing was done on a sample of PBMCs or T cells enriched from blood (not recorded which). J is TRBJ2-5 and V is TRBV5-4; 8 bases line up with TRBD2. This TCR came from a man younger than 45 with acute COVID-19. DNA of the CDR3: TGTGCCAGCACGCGGGGGGAAAAAGAGACCCAGTACTTC. This sequence encodes CASTRGEKETQYF.